A selection of T cell receptor beta chains follows, all from one sample in a study of T-cell memory formation after mild COVID-19. One entry per CDR3 protein results from TCRdb running MiXCR on the 5' RACE reads. Of hundreds of thousands of distinct CDR3 sequences in the sample, 15% to 20% were seen once. Sequencing input: PBMCs or a T cell subset sorted from them (not recorded which). The receptors here all came from an adult woman who had mild COVID-19 (a few samples of this study predate the infection). Cell type and time point are not known. Each CDR3 is given with its conserved first and last residue. A D gene is named only where the DNA matches it firmly. Clone size appears in some rows only: once, few, many, or a class for an expanded clone.

clone size,J gene,D gene,V gene,CDR3 protein,CDR3 DNA
.,TRBJ2-1,TRBD1,TRBV6-2/TRBV6-3,CASTNRDSKSYNEQFF,TGTGCCAGCACCAACCGGGACAGCAAATCCTACAATGAGCAGTTCTTC
.,TRBJ2-1,TRBD1,TRBV2,CASRPGQAYNEQFF,TGTGCCAGCAGGCCCGGACAGGCATACAATGAGCAGTTCTTC
few,TRBJ2-3,.,TRBV4-2,CASSQASAYMDTQYF,TGTGCCAGCAGCCAAGCGTCCGCATATATGGATACGCAGTATTTT
.,TRBJ2-7,.,TRBV15,CATSRTLSSYEQYF,TGTGCCACCAGCAGGACTTTGAGCTCCTACGAGCAGTACTTC
few,TRBJ1-2,.,TRBV6-2/TRBV6-3,CASSQISYGYTF,TGTGCCAGCAGTCAGATTTCCTATGGCTACACCTTC
.,TRBJ2-7,.,TRBV7-6,CASSLGGQMLYYEQYF,TGTGCCAGCAGCCTCGGGGGACAGATGCTATATTACGAGCAGTACTTC
.,TRBJ2-1,TRBD2,TRBV7-3,CASSLGSLAAGKQFF,TGTGCCAGCAGCTTAGGTTCTCTAGCGGCGGGGAAGCAGTTCTTC
.,TRBJ1-5,.,TRBV20-1,CSAGLGESNQPQHF,TGCAGTGCTGGTCTGGGGGAGAGCAATCAGCCCCAGCATTTT
.,TRBJ1-1,.,TRBV6-5,CACARAGVGEAFF,TGTGCCTGTGCAAGGGCAGGAGTGGGTGAAGCTTTCTTT
many,TRBJ2-1,.,TRBV27,CASSSQRGSSYNEQFF,TGTGCCAGCAGTTCCCAACGGGGAAGCTCCTACAATGAGCAGTTCTTC
many,TRBJ1-5,.,TRBV12-3/TRBV12-4,CASRAARNQPQHF,TGTGCCAGCAGGGCAGCTCGCAATCAGCCCCAGCATTTT
few,TRBJ2-3,TRBD2,TRBV7-9,CASSQTSGRSLIDLYTQYF,TGTGCCAGCAGCCAAACTAGCGGGAGGTCCCTAATCGACCTGTATACGCAGTATTTT
.,TRBJ2-7,.,TRBV7-9,CASSLEGGIWDEQYF,TGTGCCAGCAGCTTAGAGGGGGGAATCTGGGACGAGCAGTACTTC